Included here is one T cell receptor (beta chain) sequence, with context. Trimming stripped 0 bases from V and 1 base from J, with 7 bases between. The CDR3 spans 14 residues. CDR1 is MNHEY and CDR2 is SVGEGT in the germline V gene. Next came a second PCR, run for about 6 to 12 cycles, which used a sample-barcoded 5' primer along with a J-beta primer mix. MiXCR, run by TCRdb on the 5' RACE reads, gives a single entry per CDR3 protein. The sample includes some 760,000 distinct CDR3 sequences, 20% to 25% of them seen just once. This entry belongs to a study of blood T cells in healthy people across ages. These same data were also listed under a study on T cells of mothers and their children. From that second work: According to the study, all extracted RNA entered cDNA synthesis at about 1.6 ug per 15 ul.

Source material: blood. This chain uses TRBV6-2 or TRBV6-3 with TRBJ2-7, with no clear D. The clonotype comes from a boy under 18 in good health. CDR3 DNA sequence: TGTGCCAGCAGTTACTCAAGACATTCCTACGAGCAGTACTTC. Its translation is CASSYSRHSYEQYF.